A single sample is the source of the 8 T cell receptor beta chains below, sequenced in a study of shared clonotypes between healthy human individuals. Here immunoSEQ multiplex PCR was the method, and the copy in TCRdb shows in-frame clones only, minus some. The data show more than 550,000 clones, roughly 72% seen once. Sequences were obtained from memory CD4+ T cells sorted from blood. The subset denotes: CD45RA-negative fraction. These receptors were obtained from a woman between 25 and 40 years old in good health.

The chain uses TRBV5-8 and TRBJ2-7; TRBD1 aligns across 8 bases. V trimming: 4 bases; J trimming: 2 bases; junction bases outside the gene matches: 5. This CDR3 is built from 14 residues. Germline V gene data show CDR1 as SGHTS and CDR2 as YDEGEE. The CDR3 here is CASSIPGQAYEQYF. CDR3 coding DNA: TGTGCCAGCAGCATTCCGGGACAGGCCTACGAGCAGTACTTC.

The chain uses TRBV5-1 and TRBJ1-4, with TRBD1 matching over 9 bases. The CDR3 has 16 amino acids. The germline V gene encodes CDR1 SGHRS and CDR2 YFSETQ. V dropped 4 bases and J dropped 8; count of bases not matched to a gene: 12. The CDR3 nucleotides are TGCGCCAGCAGCCGCATCGGTGGGACAGGGACCGAAAAACTGTTTTTT. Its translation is CASSRIGGTGTEKLFF.

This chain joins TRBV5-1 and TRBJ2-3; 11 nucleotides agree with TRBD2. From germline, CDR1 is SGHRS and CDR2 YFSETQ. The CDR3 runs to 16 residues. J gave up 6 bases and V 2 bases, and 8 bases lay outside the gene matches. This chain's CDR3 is CASSLGSGRVSDTQYF. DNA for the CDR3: TGCGCCAGCAGCTTAGGTAGCGGGAGGGTTAGCGATACGCAGTATTTT.

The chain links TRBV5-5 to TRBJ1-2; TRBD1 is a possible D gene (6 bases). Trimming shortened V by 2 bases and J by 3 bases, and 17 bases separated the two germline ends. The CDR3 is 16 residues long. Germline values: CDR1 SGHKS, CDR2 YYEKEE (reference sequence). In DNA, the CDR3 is TGTGCCAGCAGCTTTGGTTCGGGGGCGACGGACTATGGCTACACCTTC. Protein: CASSFGSGATDYGYTF.

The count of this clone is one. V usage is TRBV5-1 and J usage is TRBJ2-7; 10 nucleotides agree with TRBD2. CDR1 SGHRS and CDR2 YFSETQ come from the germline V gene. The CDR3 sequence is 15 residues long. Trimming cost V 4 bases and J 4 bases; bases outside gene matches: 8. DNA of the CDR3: TGCGCCAGCAGCCCCCCGGGGACTAGCGTGTACGAGCAGTACTTC. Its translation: CASSPPGTSVYEQYF.

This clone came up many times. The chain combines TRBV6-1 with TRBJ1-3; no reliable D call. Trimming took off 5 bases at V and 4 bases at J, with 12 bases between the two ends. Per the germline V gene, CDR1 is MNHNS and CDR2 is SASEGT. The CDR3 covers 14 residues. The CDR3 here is CASSWTENGNTIYF. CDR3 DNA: TGTGCCAGCAGTTGGACTGAAAACGGAAACACCATATATTTT.

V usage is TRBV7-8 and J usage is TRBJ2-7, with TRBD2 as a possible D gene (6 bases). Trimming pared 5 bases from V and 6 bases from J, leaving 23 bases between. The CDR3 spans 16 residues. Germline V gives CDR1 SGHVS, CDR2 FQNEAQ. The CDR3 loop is CASSLPSAGGATEQYF. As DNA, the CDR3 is TGTGCCAGCAGCCTACCTAGTGCGGGCGGGGCAACCGAGCAGTACTTC.

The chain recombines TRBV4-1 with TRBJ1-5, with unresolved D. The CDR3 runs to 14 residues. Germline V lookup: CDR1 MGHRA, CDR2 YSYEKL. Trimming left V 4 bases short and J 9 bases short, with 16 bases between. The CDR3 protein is CASSPLVLLRPQHF. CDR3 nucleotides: TGCGCCAGCAGCCCCCTCGTGCTTCTGAGGCCCCAGCATTTT.